The T cell receptor (beta chain) described here comes from a study of CD8 T cells in ankylosing spondylitis. TCRdb ran MiXCR on the 5' RACE reads and lists one entry per CDR3 protein. The sample contains under 250,000 distinct CDR3 sequences, over 7% of which appear only once. Germline assignment: CDR1 SEHNR and CDR2 FQNEAQ (reference sequence). This CDR3 has 15 amino acids. J lost 4 bases, V lost 4 bases, and 3 bases had no gene match. Comment on this clonotype: What it binds is unknown.

Study outcomes and limitations: Disease-linked clones were CD8+ and relatively rare in peripheral blood.

This clonotype originated in a female donor with ankylosing spondylitis or in good health (not recorded which). Sequenced material: blood, either unsorted or a sorted T cell fraction (not recorded which). V is TRBV7-9 and J is TRBJ1-5, with TRBD1 matching over 11 bases. The CDR3 region is CASSYGDRGNQPQHF. CDR3 coding DNA: TGTGCCAGCAGCTATGGGGACAGGGGGAATCAGCCCCAGCATTTT.